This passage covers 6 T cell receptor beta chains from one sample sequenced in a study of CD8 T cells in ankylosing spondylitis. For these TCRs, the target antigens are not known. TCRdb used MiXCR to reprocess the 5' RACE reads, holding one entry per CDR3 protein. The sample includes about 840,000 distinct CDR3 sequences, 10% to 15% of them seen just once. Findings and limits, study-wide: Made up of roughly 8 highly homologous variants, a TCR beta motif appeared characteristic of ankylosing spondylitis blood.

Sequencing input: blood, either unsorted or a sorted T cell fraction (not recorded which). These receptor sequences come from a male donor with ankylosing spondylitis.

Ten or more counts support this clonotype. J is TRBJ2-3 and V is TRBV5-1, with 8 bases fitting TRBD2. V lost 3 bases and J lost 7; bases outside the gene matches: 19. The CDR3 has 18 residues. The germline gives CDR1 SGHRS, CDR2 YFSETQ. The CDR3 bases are TGCGCCAGCAGCTACACCCCTCACGGGGCGGGGGGCGATAATACGCAGTATTTT. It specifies CASSYTPHGAGGDNTQYF.

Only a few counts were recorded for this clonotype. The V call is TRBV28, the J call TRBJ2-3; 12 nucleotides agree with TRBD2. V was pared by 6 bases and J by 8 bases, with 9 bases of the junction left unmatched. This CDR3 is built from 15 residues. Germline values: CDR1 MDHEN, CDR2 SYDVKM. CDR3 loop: CASRSLAGGSSTQYF. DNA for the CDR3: TGTGCCAGCAGATCACTAGCGGGAGGCTCAAGTACGCAGTATTTT. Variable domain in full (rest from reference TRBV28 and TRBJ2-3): DVKVTQSSRYLVKRTGEKVFLECVQDMDHENMFWYRQDPGLGLRLIYFSYDVKMKEKGDIPEGYSVSREKKERFSLILESASTNQTSMYLCASRSLAGGSSTQYFGPGTRLTVL.

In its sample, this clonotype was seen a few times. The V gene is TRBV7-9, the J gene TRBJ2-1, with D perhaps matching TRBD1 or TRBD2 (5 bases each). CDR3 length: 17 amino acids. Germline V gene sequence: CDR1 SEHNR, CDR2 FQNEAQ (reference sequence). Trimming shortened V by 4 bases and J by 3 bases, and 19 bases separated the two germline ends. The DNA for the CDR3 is TGTGCCAGCAGCTCAATAACCGGGACCGACGGCTACAATGAGCAGTTCTTC. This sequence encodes CASSSITGTDGYNEQFF.

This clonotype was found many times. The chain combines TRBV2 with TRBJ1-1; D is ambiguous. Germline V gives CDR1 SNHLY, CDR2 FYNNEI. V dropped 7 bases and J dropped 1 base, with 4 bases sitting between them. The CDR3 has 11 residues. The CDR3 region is CASTENTEAFF. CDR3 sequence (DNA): TGTGCCAGCACAGAGAACACTGAAGCTTTCTTT.

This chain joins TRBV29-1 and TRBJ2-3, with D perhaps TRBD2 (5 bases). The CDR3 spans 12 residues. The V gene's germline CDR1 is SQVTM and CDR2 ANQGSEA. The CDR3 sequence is CLCGGSTDTQYF. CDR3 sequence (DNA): TGCCTATGTGGAGGCAGCACAGATACGCAGTATTTT.

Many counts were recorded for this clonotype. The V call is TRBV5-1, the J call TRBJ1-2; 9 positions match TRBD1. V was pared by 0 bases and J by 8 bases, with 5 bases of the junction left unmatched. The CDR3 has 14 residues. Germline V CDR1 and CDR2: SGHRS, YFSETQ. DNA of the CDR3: TGCGCCAGCAGCTTGGAGGGACAGGGTGTCGGCTACACCTTC. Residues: CASSLEGQGVGYTF.